The T cell receptor (beta chain) under discussion was sequenced for a study of tumor-infiltrating lymphocytes in oesophageal squamous cell carcinoma. TCRdb analysed the PCR reads with MiXCR anew, one entry per CDR3 protein. The sample includes 9,500 to 12,000 distinct CDR3 sequences, less than 65% of them seen just once. CDR1 and CDR2 (germline): SGHTA, FQGNSA. The V segment lost 5 bases and the J segment 4 bases; nucleotides outside the gene matches: 11. This CDR3 spans 16 amino acids. The chain employs TRBV7-2 and TRBJ1-2; TRBD1 matches at 9 bases. The sequence was obtained from a male donor with esophageal squamous cell carcinoma. The sequenced sample was esophageal tumor tissue. The CDR3 DNA is TGTGCCAGCAGCCCCAGCCCGACAGGGGGTGGCTATGGCTACACCTTC. It codes for CASSPSPTGGGYGYTF. The variable domain in full, with the rest retrieved from reference TRBV7-2 and TRBJ1-2, is GAGVSQSPSNKVTEKGKDVELRCDPISGHTALYWYRQSLGQGLEFLIYFQGNSAPDKSGLPSDRFSAERTGGSVSTLTIQRTQQEDSAVYLCASSPSPTGGGYGYTFGSGTRLTVV.